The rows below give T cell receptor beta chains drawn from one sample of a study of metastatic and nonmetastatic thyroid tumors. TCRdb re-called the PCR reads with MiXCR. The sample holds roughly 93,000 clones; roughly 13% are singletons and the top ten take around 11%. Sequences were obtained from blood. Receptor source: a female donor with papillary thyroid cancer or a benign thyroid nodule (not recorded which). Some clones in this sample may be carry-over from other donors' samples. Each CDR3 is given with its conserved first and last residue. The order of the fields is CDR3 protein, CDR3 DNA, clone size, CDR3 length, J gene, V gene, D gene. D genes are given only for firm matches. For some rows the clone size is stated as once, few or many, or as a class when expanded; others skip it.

CASSLTGQGEEKAFF | TGTGCCAGCAGCCTGACTGGACAGGGGGAGGAGAAAGCTTTCTTT | many | 15 | TRBJ1-1 | TRBV7-3 | TRBD1
CASSPRVTGDTQYF | TGTGCCAGTAGTCCCAGGGTGACGGGTGATACGCAGTATTTT | many | 14 | TRBJ2-3 | TRBV19 | -
CASSLIGGPFNQPQHF | TGTGCCAGCTCACTCATCGGGGGCCCTTTCAATCAGCCCCAGCATTTT | many | 16 | TRBJ1-5 | TRBV18 | -
CSATRVGVATNEKLLF | TGCAGTGCAACCCGCGTAGGGGTCGCAACTAATGAAAAACTGCTTTTT | few | 16 | TRBJ1-4 | TRBV20-1 | -
CASSPRQGAISYEQYF | TGTGCCAGCAGCCCGAGACAGGGGGCGATATCCTACGAGCAGTACTTC | - | 16 | TRBJ2-7 | TRBV5-5 | TRBD1
CAWSVLLEQFF | TGTGCCTGGAGTGTACTGCTTGAGCAGTTCTTC | many | 11 | TRBJ2-1 | TRBV30 | -
CASSPPGLAGGETQYF | TGTGCCAGCAGCCCCCCGGGACTAGCGGGAGGAGAGACCCAGTACTTC | many | 16 | TRBJ2-5 | TRBV7-9 | TRBD2
CASSLGQGPYEQYF | TGCGCCAGCAGCTTGGGACAGGGGCCCTACGAGCAGTACTTC | many | 14 | TRBJ2-7 | TRBV5-1 | TRBD1
CSARYEGSAGYTF | TGCAGTGCTAGGTACGAGGGCAGTGCTGGCTACACCTTC | many | 13 | TRBJ1-2 | TRBV20-1 | -
CASSVWVGELFF | TGTGCCAGCAGTGTGTGGGTCGGGGAGCTGTTTTTT | many | 12 | TRBJ2-2 | TRBV2 | -
CASSPKGGFTNTEAFF | TGTGCCAGTAGCCCAAAGGGGGGCTTCACGAACACTGAAGCTTTCTTT | many | 16 | TRBJ1-1 | TRBV19 | -
CSVQGQQNTEAFF | TGCAGCGTCCAGGGACAACAGAACACTGAAGCTTTCTTT | many | 13 | TRBJ1-1 | TRBV29-1 | -
CASSPRDYTF | TGTGCCAGCAGCCCCAGGGACTACACCTTC | many | 10 | TRBJ1-2 | TRBV5-8 | -
CASSSSGLAANEQFF | TGCGCCAGCAGCTCATCGGGACTAGCGGCGAATGAGCAGTTCTTC | many | 15 | TRBJ2-1 | TRBV5-1 | TRBD2
CASSPWYRGTEAFF | TGCGCCAGCAGCCCATGGTACAGGGGAACTGAAGCTTTCTTT | many | 14 | TRBJ1-1 | TRBV5-1 | TRBD1
CASSGDSSRYEQYF | TGTGCCAGCAGTGGGGACAGTTCTCGCTACGAGCAGTACTTC | many | 14 | TRBJ2-7 | TRBV12-3/TRBV12-4 | TRBD1
CASSAGLTDTQYF | TGTGCCAGCAGTGCCGGCCTCACAGATACGCAGTATTTT | few | 13 | TRBJ2-3 | TRBV6-1 | -
CASSSLAGALQDTQYF | TGTGCCAGCAGCTCCCTAGCGGGGGCCCTACAAGATACGCAGTATTTT | many | 16 | TRBJ2-3 | TRBV11-2 | TRBD2
CASSLGLGVRYEQYF | TGTGCCAGCAGCTTAGGCCTAGGCGTAAGATACGAGCAGTACTTC | many | 15 | TRBJ2-7 | TRBV7-2 | -
CASSNRDKPYEQYF | TGTGCCAGCAGTAATCGGGACAAACCCTACGAGCAGTACTTC | few | 14 | TRBJ2-7 | TRBV12-3/TRBV12-4 | -
CASSQVRDEQYF | TGTGCCAGCAGTCAAGTCAGGGACGAGCAGTACTTC | many | 12 | TRBJ2-7 | TRBV4-2 | -
CASRTRGGSTEAFF | TGTGCCAGCAGAACTCGGGGGGGGAGCACTGAAGCTTTCTTT | many | 14 | TRBJ1-1 | TRBV12-3/TRBV12-4 | -
CSARDTTSGSYNEQFF | TGCAGTGCTAGAGATACGACTAGCGGGAGTTACAATGAGCAGTTCTTC | many | 16 | TRBJ2-1 | TRBV20-1 | TRBD2
CASIPRQRSAGYEQYF | TGTGCCAGCATCCCACGTCAGCGTTCGGCGGGATACGAGCAGTACTTC | - | 16 | TRBJ2-7 | TRBV11-1 | -
CASSARRESFSYEQYF | TGTGCCAGCAGTGCCCGGAGGGAATCTTTCTCCTACGAGCAGTACTTC | many | 16 | TRBJ2-7 | TRBV27 | -
CASSSLGRGYYGYTF | TGTGCCAGCAGCTCCCTGGGGCGGGGTTATTATGGCTACACCTTC | many | 15 | TRBJ1-2 | TRBV7-2 | -
CASSKDDPANEQFF | TGCGCCAGCAGTAAAGACGACCCGGCCAATGAGCAGTTCTTC | many | 14 | TRBJ2-1 | TRBV5-1 | -
CSAIGQGAAYEQYF | TGCAGTGCTATAGGACAGGGGGCCGCCTACGAGCAGTACTTC | - | 14 | TRBJ2-7 | TRBV20-1 | TRBD1
CATQGSRGTGELSF | TGTGCCACACAGGGGTCGCGTGGCACCGGGGAGCTGTCTTTT | - | 14 | TRBJ2-2 | TRBV11-3 | TRBD1
CASKKGGVNTGELFF | TGTGCCAGCAAAAAGGGGGGAGTGAACACCGGGGAGCTGTTTTTT | - | 15 | TRBJ2-2 | TRBV14 | -
CASSVLGGETQYF | TGTGCCAGCAGCGTGTTAGGGGGCGAGACCCAGTACTTC | many | 13 | TRBJ2-5 | TRBV7-9 | TRBD1
CASSIPGQMTGELFF | TGTGCCAGTAGTATCCCGGGACAGATGACCGGGGAGCTGTTTTTT | many | 15 | TRBJ2-2 | TRBV19 | TRBD1
CASSLFRDRGLAAVAYGYTF | TGTGCCAGCAGCTTGTTTCGCGACAGGGGGCTCGCGGCTGTTGCCTATGGCTACACCTTC | - | 20 | TRBJ1-2 | TRBV5-4 | TRBD1
CASSLERNTEAFF | TGTGCCAGCAGCTTAGAGCGGAACACTGAAGCTTTCTTT | many | 13 | TRBJ1-1 | TRBV11-2 | -
CASSSQGTGGFGYGYTF | TGTGCCAGCAGCTCACAGGGGACAGGGGGCTTCGGCTATGGCTACACCTTC | many | 17 | TRBJ1-2 | TRBV11-3 | TRBD1
CASRDRGFYGYTF | TGTGCCAGTAGGGACAGAGGGTTCTATGGCTACACCTTC | many | 13 | TRBJ1-2 | TRBV19 | -
CASSSYRYEQYF | TGTGCCAGCAGTTCCTACCGGTACGAGCAGTACTTC | many | 12 | TRBJ2-7 | TRBV2 | -
CASSLEGNEDTQYF | TGTGCCAGCAGCTTAGAGGGGAATGAGGATACGCAGTATTTT | medium-sized | 14 | TRBJ2-3 | TRBV7-8 | -
CASTLEYPYNEQFF | TGTGCCAGTACCCTTGAGTACCCTTACAATGAGCAGTTCTTC | many | 14 | TRBJ2-1 | TRBV19 | -
CASSPSAYEQYF | TGTGCCAGCTCCCCCTCTGCCTACGAGCAGTACTTC | many | 12 | TRBJ2-7 | TRBV18 | -